What follows are 32 T cell receptor beta chains derived from one specimen sequenced in a study of response to subunit inactivated influenza vaccine. MiXCR, applied by TCRdb to the RT-PCR reads, yields one record per CDR3 protein. The top ten hold 6% to 7% of the sample, which has about 700,000 distinct CDR3 sequences, about 15% seen once. The source material was PBMCs from blood, sampled approximately 15 days before vaccination. The receptors shown here come from a man aged 45-65 years who received an inactivated influenza vaccine.

This clonotype was counted only a few times. The rearrangement uses TRBV7-9 and TRBJ1-3, with D tentatively TRBD1 (6 bases). This CDR3 region has 17 residues. Between the trimmed V and J ends, which lost 2 bases and 1 base, there was a span of 15 bases. Germline assignment: CDR1 SEHNR and CDR2 FQNEAQ (reference sequence). The CDR3 DNA follows: TGTGCCAGCAGCTTATCAGGGGCCGGCGTTTCTGGAAACACCATATATTTT. It specifies CASSLSGAGVSGNTIYF. The entire variable domain, with the rest obtained from reference TRBV7-9 and TRBJ1-3, is as follows: DTGVSQNPRHKITKRGQNVTFRCDPISEHNRLYWYRQTLGQGPEFLTYFQNEAQLEKSRLLSDRFSAERPKGSFSTLEIQRTEQGDSAMYLCASSLSGAGVSGNTIYFGEGSWLTVV.

The chain couples TRBV27 to TRBJ2-7, with 8 bases lining up with TRBD2. This CDR3 has 16 residues. The junction had 12 bases not matched to a gene; V was cut back by 7 bases and J by 1 base. Looked up from germline, CDR1 is MNHEY and CDR2 is SMNVEV (reference sequence). CDR3 sequence: CASTPLAAGGSYEQYF. In nucleotides, the CDR3 is TGTGCCAGCACTCCCCTAGCCGCGGGGGGATCCTACGAGCAGTACTTC.

The chain combines TRBV13 with TRBJ2-5, with 10 nucleotides matching TRBD2. Trimming took 5 bases from V and 4 from J; bases not matched to a gene: 16. Germline V gene lookup returns CDR1 PRHDT and CDR2 FYEKMQ (reference sequence). The CDR3 runs 18 residues. DNA for the CDR3: TGTGCCAGCAGCCTCAATAAGGCTAGCGGGAGTCAGGTAGAGACCCAGTACTTC. This codes for CASSLNKASGSQVETQYF.

The chain links TRBV4-2 to TRBJ2-1; weak D call: TRBD2 (5 bases). Germline CDR1 reads LGHNA; CDR2 reads YNFKEQ. V was cut by 3 bases and J by 7 bases, with 19 bases left in between. The CDR3 covers 16 residues. CDR3 sequence: CASSHATRVDGNEQFF. The CDR3 region has the DNA TGTGCCAGCAGCCATGCCACTAGGGTCGATGGGAATGAGCAGTTCTTC.

Only a few counts were recorded for this clonotype. This chain uses TRBV28 with TRBJ2-6; D gene ambiguous. This CDR3 region has 19 residues. Germline values: CDR1 MDHEN, CDR2 SYDVKM. V lost 4 bases and J lost 0, with 19 bases in between. The CDR3 loop reads CASSSNPRAFSSGANVLTF. CDR3 in DNA: TGTGCCAGCAGTTCTAATCCACGGGCCTTTAGCTCTGGGGCCAACGTCCTGACTTTC.

V is TRBV24-1 and J is TRBJ2-1; 11 bases align to TRBD2. This CDR3 has 14 amino acids. Germline-derived CDR1 and CDR2 are KGHDR and SFDVKD. J lost 8 bases, V lost 7 bases, and 6 bases had no gene match. CDR3 sequence reads: CATSGTSGGYEQFF. In nucleotides, the CDR3 is TGTGCCACCAGCGGGACTAGCGGTGGCTATGAGCAGTTCTTC.

The chain links TRBV30 to TRBJ2-1; 7 bases line up with TRBD2. Trimming at V came to 8 bases and at J to 0 bases, leaving 4 bases not matched to a gene. The CDR3 has 13 residues. CDR1 and CDR2 from the germline V gene are GTSNPN and SVGIG (reference sequence). CDR3: CAREVNSYNEQFF. In nucleotides, the CDR3 is TGTGCCCGGGAGGTCAACTCCTACAATGAGCAGTTCTTC.

For the CDR3, the DNA is TGCGCCAGCACCATAGCGGGAGGGTTTTGGGATGAGCAGTTCTTC. Its protein product is CASTIAGGFWDEQFF. The chain links TRBV5-1 to TRBJ2-1, with TRBD2 matching 11 bases. The CDR3 has 15 residues. V gave up 6 bases and J gave up 8 bases; unmatched junction bases: 10. The germline V gene has CDR1 SGHRS and CDR2 YFSETQ.

The J gene is TRBJ2-5, the V gene TRBV15, with a weak D call TRBD2 (6 bases). V gave up 0 bases and J gave up 7 bases, with 9 bases separating them. There are 13 residues in the CDR3. Germline V gives CDR1 LNHNV, CDR2 YYDKDF (reference sequence). CDR3 sequence (DNA): TGTGCCACCAGCAGAGAGATACTAGCGACCCAGTACTTC. It specifies CATSREILATQYF.

This chain joins TRBV12-3 or TRBV12-4 and TRBJ2-7; TRBD1 matches 7 bases. CDR3 length: 15 residues. J gave up 1 base and V 5 bases, and 8 bases lay outside the gene matches. The CDR3 sequence: CASSPRDSVSYEQYF. The CDR3 DNA reads TGTGCCAGCAGTCCCCGGGACAGTGTATCCTACGAGCAGTACTTC.

V and J are TRBV12-3 or TRBV12-4 and TRBJ2-5; 8 positions match TRBD2. Trimming took 5 bases from V and 5 from J; bases not matched to a gene: 13. CDR3 length: 16 residues. The CDR3 DNA reads TGTGCCAGCAGTCGACCTTCCAGCGGGAGTATGGAGACCCAGTACTTC. Translation gives CASSRPSSGSMETQYF.

This clonotype showed up many times. The V call is TRBV19, the J call TRBJ2-7, with TRBD2 matching over 12 bases. There are 15 residues in the CDR3. Germline CDR1 LNHDA, CDR2 SQIVND (reference sequence). Trimming took 5 bases from V and 2 from J; bases not matched to a gene: 4. The CDR3 DNA is TGTGCCAGTAGTCCAGGACTAGCGGGAACCTACGAGCAGTACTTC. Amino acids: CASSPGLAGTYEQYF.

This clonotype has just a few counts. This chain connects TRBV12-3 or TRBV12-4 to TRBJ2-3, with TRBD2 matching 8 bases. V lost 6 bases and J lost 0; bases outside the gene matches: 14. There are 18 residues in the CDR3. The chain's CDR3 is CASSPGGATPVSTDTQYF. The DNA for the CDR3 is TGTGCCAGCAGCCCCGGGGGGGCCACGCCTGTTAGCACAGATACGCAGTATTTT.

This clonotype was detected ten times or more. The chain has TRBV6-5 and TRBJ2-7; perhaps TRBD2 as D (5 bases). Per the germline V gene, CDR1 is MNHEY and CDR2 is SVGAGI. V lost 2 bases, J lost 3 bases, and 14 bases lay in between. The CDR3 runs to 15 residues. CDR3 amino acids: CASSYPGRALYEQYF. The CDR3 coding sequence is TGTGCCAGCAGTTACCCGGGAAGGGCCCTCTACGAGCAGTACTTC.

This clonotype was seen more than once but under ten times. This chain links TRBV10-3 with TRBJ1-1, with D possibly being TRBD1 (5 bases). CDR1 is ENHRY and CDR2 is SYGVKD in the germline V gene. This CDR3 is 16 amino acids long. The V gene lost 3 bases and the J gene lost 1 base, with 15 bases spanning the gap. The CDR3 region is CAISEDWGYSNTEAFF. In DNA, the CDR3 is TGTGCCATCAGTGAAGACTGGGGCTACTCGAACACTGAAGCTTTCTTT.

This clonotype was detected a few times. The V call is TRBV29-1, the J call TRBJ2-5; 9 positions match TRBD1. Trimming removed 6 bases from V and 1 base from J; junction bases left unmatched: 6. The CDR3 runs 14 residues. Germline CDR1 is SQVTM and CDR2 is ANQGSEA. The CDR3 reads CSVPGQGSQETQYF. The CDR3, as DNA: TGCAGCGTACCGGGACAGGGATCCCAAGAGACCCAGTACTTC.

This clonotype is a singleton in its sample. The chain combines TRBV7-3 with TRBJ1-1; the D is unclear. The V gene lost 4 bases and the J gene lost 0 bases, with 15 bases spanning the gap. In germline, CDR1 is SGHTA, CDR2 FQGTGA. The CDR3 is 16 residues long. The DNA of the CDR3 is TGTGCCAGCAGCTCCCCAGCGCCACTCATGAACACTGAAGCTTTCTTT. Translated, it gives CASSSPAPLMNTEAFF. Supplemented by reference TRBV7-3 and TRBJ1-1, the full variable domain reads GAGVSQTPSNKVTEKGKYVELRCDPISGHTALYWYRQSLGQGPEFLIYFQGTGAADDSGLPNDRFFAVRPEGSVSTLKIQRTERGDSAVYLCASSSPAPLMNTEAFFGQGTRLTVV.

This clonotype has more than one count but fewer than ten. The V and J genes are TRBV9 and TRBJ2-1; unclear D gene. Germline V gene lookup returns CDR1 SGDLS and CDR2 YYNGEE. This CDR3 contains 15 residues. Trimming left V 2 bases short and J 3 bases short, with 12 bases between. In nucleotides, the CDR3 is TGTGCCAGCAGCGTTACTGCAGAATACTACAATGAGCAGTTCTTC. Amino acids: CASSVTAEYYNEQFF.

The table lists this clonotype with a few counts. The J gene is TRBJ2-1, the V gene TRBV6-5; D gene unclear. The CDR3 is 14 amino acids. Trimming left V 0 bases short and J 9 bases short, with 12 bases between. Germline values: CDR1 MNHEY, CDR2 SVGAGI. The DNA of the CDR3 is TGTGCCAGCAGTTACTCCGTTCGCCTCACTGAGCAGTTCTTC. Protein product: CASSYSVRLTEQFF.

This clonotype has a handful of counts. The chain employs TRBV28 and TRBJ2-7, with TRBD2 identical over 10 bases. Germline V gives CDR1 MDHEN, CDR2 SYDVKM. J lost 6 bases, V lost 3 bases, and 17 bases had no gene match. The CDR3 contains 18 residues. DNA for the CDR3: TGTGCCAGCAGTTTCCCCAGAGAAAGAGCGGGAGGGCCTCGCGAGCAGTACTTC. Translating gives CASSFPRERAGGPREQYF.

This clonotype was seen only a few times. The chain combines TRBV20-1 with TRBJ2-5, with 14 bases fitting TRBD2. Looked up from germline, CDR1 is DFQATT and CDR2 is SNEGSKA (reference sequence). With 2 bases clipped from V and 7 bases from J, the junction kept 3 bases outside the gene matches. The CDR3 loop spans 14 amino acids. The CDR3 here is CSARKTSGGVTQYF. CDR3 sequence (DNA): TGCAGTGCTAGAAAGACTAGCGGGGGGGTGACCCAGTACTTC.

This chain joins TRBV6-5 and TRBJ2-7, with 12 bases lining up with TRBD1. V lost 1 base, J lost 6 bases, and 10 bases stayed unmatched. The CDR3 extends over 17 amino acids. Germline values: CDR1 MNHEY, CDR2 SVGAGI. The CDR3 loop is CASSYCGSGTGGCEQYF. In nucleotides, the CDR3 is TGTGCCAGCAGTTACTGTGGGTCCGGGACAGGGGGCTGCGAGCAGTACTTC.

In its sample, this clonotype was seen a few times. The junction shows a germline mismatch at one end, possibly a read error. V usage is TRBV7-2 and J usage is TRBJ1-5; D not certain. From germline, CDR1 is SGHTA and CDR2 FQGNSA. The CDR3 covers 14 residues. CDR3 bases: TGTGCCAGCAGCTGGGTGAGCTACAATCAGCCCCAGCAATTT. This sequence encodes CASSWVSYNQPQQF.

This clonotype was observed a few times. The chain uses TRBV20-1 and TRBJ1-1, with D possibly being TRBD1 (6 bases). The CDR3 length is 12 residues. Between the trimmed V and J ends, which lost 4 bases and 3 bases, there was a span of 9 bases. The germline gives CDR1 DFQATT, CDR2 SNEGSKA (reference sequence). CDR3 amino acids: CSAKTGYTEAFF. The CDR3 DNA follows: TGCAGTGCTAAAACAGGGTACACTGAAGCTTTCTTT.

This clonotype has only a few counts. CDR3 DNA sequence: TGTGCCAGCAGTTTGAGCGGGAGGCATGAGCAGTTCTTC. Its protein product is CASSLSGRHEQFF. The chain combines TRBV12-3 or TRBV12-4 with TRBJ2-1; TRBD2 aligns across 9 bases. The CDR3 length is 13 residues. The V segment lost 3 bases and the J segment 8 bases; nucleotides outside the gene matches: 2.

The chain links TRBV2 to TRBJ2-2, with 10 nucleotides matching TRBD1. The CDR3 is 17 residues long. Germline V gene lookup returns CDR1 SNHLY and CDR2 FYNNEI. The CDR3 spells CTICPEPGTGDTGELFF. The CDR3 nucleotides read TGTACCATCTGCCCAGAACCCGGGACAGGGGACACCGGGGAGCTGTTTTTT.

In its sample, this clonotype was seen many times. The J gene is TRBJ2-7, the V gene TRBV5-1; D call uncertain. V lost 1 base and J 1 base, leaving 9 bases between the germline ends. Germline lookup yields CDR1 SGHRS and CDR2 YFSETQ. This CDR3 comprises 14 residues. CDR3 region: CASSLSSSSYEQYF. CDR3 in DNA: TGCGCCAGCAGCTTGTCGTCTAGTTCCTACGAGCAGTACTTC.

The chain links TRBV7-6 to TRBJ2-1; 11 bases are shared with TRBD2. The germline V gene encodes CDR1 SGHVS and CDR2 FNYEAQ. This CDR3 has 15 residues. With 8 bases clipped from V and 1 base from J, the junction kept 4 bases outside the gene matches. CDR3 protein: CASAVAGGSYNEQFF. CDR3 in DNA: TGTGCCAGCGCGGTAGCGGGAGGGTCCTACAATGAGCAGTTCTTC.

This clonotype has just a few counts. This chain connects TRBV3-1 to TRBJ2-7, with 11 bases aligning to TRBD1. CDR1 is LGHDT and CDR2 is YNNKEL in the germline V gene (reference sequence). J lost 10 bases, V lost 4 bases, and 6 bases had no gene match. The CDR3 sequence is 13 residues long. The CDR3 protein is CASSLGQGATQYF. The CDR3 nucleotides are TGTGCCAGCAGCCTCGGACAGGGGGCGACACAGTACTTC.

This clonotype showed up many times. The CDR3 is CASSLDAGNEQFF. DNA of the CDR3: TGTGCCAGCAGCTTAGATGCTGGTAATGAGCAGTTCTTC. The V and J genes are TRBV7-9 and TRBJ2-1, with no clear D. CDR3 size: 13 residues. The germline V and J ends were trimmed by 1 base and 7 bases, with 8 bases remaining between them. From germline, CDR1 is SEHNR and CDR2 FQNEAQ (reference sequence).

The chain combines TRBV20-1 with TRBJ1-6, with D possibly TRBD1 on 5 matching bases. The CDR3 has 14 amino acids. The germline V and J ends were trimmed by 1 base and 6 bases, with 10 bases remaining between them. Looked up from germline, CDR1 is DFQATT and CDR2 is SNEGSKA (reference sequence). The CDR3 region is CSARAQGGNSPLHF. CDR3 coding DNA: TGCAGTGCTAGAGCGCAGGGAGGTAATTCACCCCTCCACTTT.

The CDR3 protein is CASSGWKESNQPQHF. The CDR3 DNA reads as TGTGCCAGCAGTGGATGGAAGGAGAGCAATCAGCCCCAGCATTTT. The rearrangement links TRBV2 to TRBJ1-5; D uncertain. The CDR3 extends over 15 amino acids. Per the germline V gene, CDR1 is SNHLY and CDR2 is FYNNEI. Trimming shortened V by 4 bases and J by 1 base, and 11 bases separated the two germline ends.